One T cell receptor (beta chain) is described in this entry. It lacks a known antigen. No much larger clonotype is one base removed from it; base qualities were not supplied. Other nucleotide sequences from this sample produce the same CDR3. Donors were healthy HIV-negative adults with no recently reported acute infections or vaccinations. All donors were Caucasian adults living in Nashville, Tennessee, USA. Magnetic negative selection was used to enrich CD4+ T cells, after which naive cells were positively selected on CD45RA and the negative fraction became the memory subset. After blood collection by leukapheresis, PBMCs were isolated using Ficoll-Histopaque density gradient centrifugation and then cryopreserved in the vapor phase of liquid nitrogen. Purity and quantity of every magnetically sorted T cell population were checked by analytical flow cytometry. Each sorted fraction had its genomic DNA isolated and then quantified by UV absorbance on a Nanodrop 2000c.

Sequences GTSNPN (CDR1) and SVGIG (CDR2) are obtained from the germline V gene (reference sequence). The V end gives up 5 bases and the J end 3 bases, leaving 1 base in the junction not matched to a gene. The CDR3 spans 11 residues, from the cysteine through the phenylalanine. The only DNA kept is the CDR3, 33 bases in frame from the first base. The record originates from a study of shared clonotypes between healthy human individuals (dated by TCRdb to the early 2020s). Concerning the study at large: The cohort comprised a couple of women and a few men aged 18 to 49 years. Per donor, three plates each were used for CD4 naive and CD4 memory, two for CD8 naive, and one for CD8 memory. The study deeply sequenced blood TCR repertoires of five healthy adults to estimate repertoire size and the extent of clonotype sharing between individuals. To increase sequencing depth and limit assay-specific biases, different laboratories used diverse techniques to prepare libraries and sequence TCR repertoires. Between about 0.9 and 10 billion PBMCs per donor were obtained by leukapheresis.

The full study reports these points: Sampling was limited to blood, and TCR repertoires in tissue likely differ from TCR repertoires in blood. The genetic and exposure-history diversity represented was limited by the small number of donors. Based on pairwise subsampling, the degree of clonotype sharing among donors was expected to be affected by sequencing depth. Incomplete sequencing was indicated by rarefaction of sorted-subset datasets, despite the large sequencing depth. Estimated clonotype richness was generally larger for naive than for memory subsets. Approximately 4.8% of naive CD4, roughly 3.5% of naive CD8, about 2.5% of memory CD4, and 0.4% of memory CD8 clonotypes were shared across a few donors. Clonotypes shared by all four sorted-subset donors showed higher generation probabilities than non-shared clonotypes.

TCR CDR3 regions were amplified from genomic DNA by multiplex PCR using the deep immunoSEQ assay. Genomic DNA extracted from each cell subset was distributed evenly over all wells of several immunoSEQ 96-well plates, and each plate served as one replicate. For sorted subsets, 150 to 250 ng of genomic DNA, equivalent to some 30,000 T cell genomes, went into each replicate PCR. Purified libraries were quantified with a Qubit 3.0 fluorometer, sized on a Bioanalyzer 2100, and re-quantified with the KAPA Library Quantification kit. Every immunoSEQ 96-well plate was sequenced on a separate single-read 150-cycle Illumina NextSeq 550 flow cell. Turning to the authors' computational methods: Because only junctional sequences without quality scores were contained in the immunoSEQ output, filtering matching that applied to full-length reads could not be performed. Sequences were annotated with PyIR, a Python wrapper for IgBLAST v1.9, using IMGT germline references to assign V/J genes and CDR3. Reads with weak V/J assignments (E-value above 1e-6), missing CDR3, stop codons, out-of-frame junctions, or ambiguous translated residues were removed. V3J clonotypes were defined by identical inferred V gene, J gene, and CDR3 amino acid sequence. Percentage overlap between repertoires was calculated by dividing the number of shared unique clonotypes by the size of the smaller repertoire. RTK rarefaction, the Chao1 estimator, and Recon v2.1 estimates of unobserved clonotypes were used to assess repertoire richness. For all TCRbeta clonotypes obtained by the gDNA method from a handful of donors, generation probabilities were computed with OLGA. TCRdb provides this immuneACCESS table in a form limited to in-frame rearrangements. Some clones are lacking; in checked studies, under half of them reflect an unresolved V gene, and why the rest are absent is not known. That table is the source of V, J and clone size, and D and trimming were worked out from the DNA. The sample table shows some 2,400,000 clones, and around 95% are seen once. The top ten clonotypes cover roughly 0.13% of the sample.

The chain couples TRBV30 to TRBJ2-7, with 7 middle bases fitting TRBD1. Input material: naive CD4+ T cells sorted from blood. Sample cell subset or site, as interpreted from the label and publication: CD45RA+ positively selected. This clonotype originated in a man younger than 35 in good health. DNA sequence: TGTGCCTGGGGGACAGTCTACGAGCAGTACTTC. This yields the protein CAWGTVYEQYF.